The present entry profiles one TCR beta chain with its context. The CDR3 runs to 19 residues. The germline V gene has CDR1 LNHNV and CDR2 YYDKDF (reference sequence). J was trimmed by 5 bases and V by 0 bases; bases with no gene match: 17. TCRdb's copy holds only in-frame clones and misses some; the assay was immunoSEQ multiplex PCR. This table has roughly 40,000 clones, about 85% appearing once. This entry is derived from a study of blood T cell repertoires in COVID-19. The overall study: Italy, Spain and the United States were the sources of the convalescent and acute COVID-19 samples.

The sequenced sample was peripheral blood. The sequence came from a woman older than 75 with acute or convalescent COVID-19. The V gene is TRBV15, the J gene TRBJ2-7, with 9 nucleotides matching TRBD2. CDR3 region: CATSRESAEREERVHEQYF. CDR3 sequence (DNA): TGTGCCACCAGCAGAGAGTCTGCGGAGCGGGAGGAAAGAGTCCACGAGCAGTACTTC. The variable domain in full, completed from reference TRBV15 and TRBJ2-7, reads DAMVIQNPRYQVTQFGKPVTLSCSQTLNHNVMYWYQQKSSQAPKLLFHYYDKDFNNEADTPDNFQSRRPNTSFCFLDIRSPGLGDTAMYLCATSRESAEREERVHEQYFGPGTRLTVT.